This entry lists 27 T cell receptor beta chains sequenced from one sample in a study of immune heterogeneity within non-small cell lung tumors. Multiplex PCR (32 V and 13 J primers) was used to amplify the TCR beta CDR3. TCRdb redid the calling of the multiplex PCR reads with MiXCR, one entry per CDR3 protein. The sample includes 9,900 or so distinct CDR3 sequences, about 25% of them seen just once. Bulk tumor genomic DNA served as template, at 600 ng per sample. Several biopsies per primary tumor, spaced far apart, were taken during surgery. With untreated, newly diagnosed non-small cell lung cancer, the patients went on to undergo curative surgery. The sample taken for sequencing was lung tumor tissue. These receptors all come from a woman aged 45-65 years with non-small cell lung cancer.

This clonotype was seen repeatedly, ten times or more. This chain links TRBV7-9 with TRBJ2-7, with D possibly TRBD2 on 5 matching bases. V lost 5 bases, J lost 3 bases, and 8 bases lay in between. Germline V gene sequence: CDR1 SEHNR, CDR2 FQNEAQ (reference sequence). This CDR3 is built from 12 residues. The CDR3 loop is CASSPRGYEQYF. CDR3 nucleotide sequence: TGTGCCAGCAGCCCCCGGGGCTACGAGCAGTACTTC.

As regards this clonotype: Given a much more abundant clone one base away, this may be a read error. The rearrangement uses TRBV3-1 and TRBJ1-3, with 9 bases that match TRBD1. This CDR3 has 13 residues. The trim removed 7 bases at V and 4 bases at J, leaving 2 bases unmatched. The germline gives CDR1 LGHDT, CDR2 YNNKEL (reference sequence). The CDR3 loop reads CASMTGGGNTIYF. As DNA, the CDR3 is TGTGCCAGCATGACAGGGGGGGGAAACACCATATATTTT.

In the case of this clonotype: A read error may be the cause here, since a much bigger clone is one base away. The V call is TRBV11-1, the J call TRBJ2-1; D is unresolved. Deletions cut 0 bases from V and 8 bases from J, with 5 bases between. The CDR3 contains 12 residues. Germline CDR1 and CDR2: SGHAT and FQDESV (reference sequence). The CDR3 sequence is CASSLAEYEQFF. Here the CDR3 DNA reads TGTGCCAGCAGCTTAGCCGAGTATGAGCAGTTCTTC.

Worth noting for this clonotype: The final CDR3 position lacks the conserved phenylalanine or tryptophan, pointing to a likely read error. The DNA is left out, because the CDR3 cannot be placed on it with certainty; the CDR3 is given as TCRdb lists it. The chain has TRBV11-3 and TRBJ2-3; the D segment call TRBD1 is taken from the table without a DNA check. The CDR3 spans 15 residues, counting both ends. Germline values: CDR1 SGHNT, CDR2 YENEEA. The CDR3 reads CASSLDFMGEQYFGP.

In regard to this clonotype: It may be a read error: a sequence one base away is much more abundant. J is TRBJ2-5 and V is TRBV20-1; D ambiguous. Trimming took off 2 bases at V and 1 base at J, with 8 bases between the two ends. This CDR3 comprises 13 residues. The germline gives CDR1 DFQATT, CDR2 SNEGSKA (reference sequence). The CDR3 sequence: CSARNRPQETQYF. The CDR3 region has the DNA TGCAGTGCTAGAAATAGACCCCAAGAGACCCAGTACTTC.

This clonotype counts as medium-sized. This CDR3 is CASSPGQGSYNEQFF. The CDR3 bases are TGCGCCAGCAGCCCAGGACAGGGGTCCTACAATGAGCAGTTCTTC. The rearrangement uses TRBV5-1 and TRBJ2-1, with 9 bases lining up with TRBD1. The ends lost 4 bases at V and 1 base at J; junction bases unmatched: 3. The CDR3 runs to 15 residues. The germline V gene has CDR1 SGHRS and CDR2 YFSETQ.

This clonotype was counted ten times or more. V gene TRBV6-1 combines with J gene TRBJ1-4; TRBD1 matches at 9 bases. The junction had 13 bases not matched to a gene; V was cut back by 4 bases and J by 7 bases. Germline V lookup: CDR1 MNHNS, CDR2 SASEGT. The CDR3 length is 17 residues. CDR3 sequence reads: CASSGTLTGGWGEKLFF. In nucleotides, the CDR3 is TGTGCCAGCAGTGGGACCCTTACAGGGGGCTGGGGTGAAAAACTGTTTTTT.

The table lists this clonotype with many counts. This chain uses TRBV6-2 or TRBV6-3 with TRBJ1-1; D unclear. The CDR3 loop spans 14 amino acids. Trimming removed 0 bases at V and 6 bases at J, with 11 bases between. CDR1 MNHEY and CDR2 SVGEGT come from the germline V gene. The chain's CDR3 is CASSYSSLWAEAFF. The CDR3 DNA is TGTGCCAGCAGTTACTCTTCGCTTTGGGCTGAAGCTTTCTTT.

This clonotype was detected a few times. The chain couples TRBV9 to TRBJ2-4; TRBD2 matches 11 bases. The J segment lost 8 bases and the V segment lost 4 bases, leaving 11 bases of the junction unmatched. The CDR3 spans 16 residues. The germline CDR1 and CDR2 sequences are SGDLS and YYNGEE. CDR3: CASSPRIAGGGDIQYF. CDR3 DNA sequence: TGTGCCAGCAGCCCCCGAATAGCGGGGGGGGGCGACATTCAGTACTTC.

The chain combines TRBV20-1 with TRBJ2-3; D perhaps matches TRBD2 (6 bases). The ends were cut back, 5 bases at V and 1 base at J, with 16 bases in the middle. The CDR3 consists of 15 residues. The V gene's germline CDR1 is DFQATT and CDR2 SNEGSKA (reference sequence). CDR3 region: CSAPPSSVGTDTQYF. The CDR3 DNA reads TGCAGTGCTCCCCCCTCTAGCGTCGGCACAGATACGCAGTATTTT.

This clonotype has a handful of counts. It may be a read error: a sequence one base away is much more abundant. The chain links TRBV19 to TRBJ1-5, with D possibly matching TRBD1 (6 bases). This CDR3 has 14 amino acids. The germline gives CDR1 LNHDA, CDR2 SQIVND (reference sequence). CDR3 nucleotide sequence: TGTGCCACTAGTAGAGGGGGGTCCAATCAGCCCCAGCATTTT. Amino acid sequence: CATSRGGSNQPQHF.

A note on this clonotype: It may be a read error: a sequence one base away is much more abundant. It is likely a read error, because the conserved phenylalanine at the end of the CDR3 is missing. The chain links TRBV28 to TRBJ1-2, with D tentatively TRBD1 (6 bases). Germline lookup yields CDR1 MDHEN and CDR2 SYDVKM. The germline V and J ends were trimmed by 3 bases and 10 bases, with 12 bases remaining between them. This CDR3 is built from 12 residues. CDR3 in amino acids: CASSFARGLYTL. The CDR3 DNA follows: TGTGCCAGCAGTTTCGCCCGGGGGCTCTACACCCTC.

The genes are TRBV4-1 and TRBJ2-1; D is possibly TRBD2 (5 bases). The V end lost 2 bases, the J end lost 2 bases, and 19 bases lay between the germline ends. Per germline, CDR1 MGHRA and CDR2 YSYEKL. The CDR3 spans 18 residues. The DNA for the CDR3 is TGCGCCAGCAGCCAAAACCCGAATCGGGGTCCAACCTACAATGAGCAGTTCTTC. Translating gives CASSQNPNRGPTYNEQFF.

Concerning this clonotype: At one of its ends the junction is not consistent with the germline gene, which may arise from a read error. The V gene is TRBV19, the J gene TRBJ2-2, with D possibly matching TRBD2 (6 bases). The CDR3 is 14 residues long. The germline CDR1 and CDR2 sequences are LNHDA and SQIVND (reference sequence). The CDR3 DNA follows: TGTGTCAGTAGGAGGGACTTTGGGGGACCGGAGCTGTTTTTT. As protein: CVSRRDFGGPELFF.

This clonotype appeared a few times. V and J are TRBV7-9 and TRBJ2-1; a weak D match, TRBD2 (5 bases). From germline, CDR1 is SEHNR and CDR2 FQNEAQ (reference sequence). The CDR3 spans 15 residues. V lost 6 bases and J lost 0, with 12 bases in between. The CDR3 coding sequence is TGTGCCAGCAGGGGAGCATCAGGCTCCTACAATGAGCAGTTCTTC. This codes for CASRGASGSYNEQFF.

This clonotype occurred a few times. One end of the junction fails to match germline, which may point to a read error. The chain is built from TRBV30 and TRBJ1-3, with D possibly being TRBD1 (6 bases). The germline V gene encodes CDR1 GTSNPN and CDR2 SVGIG (reference sequence). The CDR3 consists of 14 residues. Here the CDR3 DNA reads TGTGCCTGCTCAAAAAGGGGGGCTGGAAACAACATATATTTT. It translates to CACSKRGAGNNIYF.

In this sample, this clonotype turned up many times. The chain uses TRBV30 and TRBJ1-5, with D maybe TRBD1 (6 bases). The CDR3 runs to 15 residues. Germline CDR1 and CDR2: GTSNPN and SVGIG (reference sequence). V was shortened by 2 bases and J by 1 base, with 12 bases between the two germline ends. CDR3 sequence (DNA): TGTGCCTGGAGTAAGGGGGGGTTCAGCAATCAGCCCCAGCATTTT. It codes for CAWSKGGFSNQPQHF.

This clonotype counts as medium-sized. The chain couples TRBV2 to TRBJ1-1; the D gene is possibly TRBD1 (5 bases). The V and J ends lost 6 bases and 1 base respectively, with 9 bases between them. Germline V gives CDR1 SNHLY, CDR2 FYNNEI. The CDR3 contains 13 residues. CDR3 DNA: TGTGCCAGCAGGGACAATGGGAACACTGAAGCTTTCTTT. Translating gives CASRDNGNTEAFF.

The V call is TRBV7-9, the J call TRBJ2-5; 13 nucleotides agree with TRBD2. Germline CDR1 is SEHNR and CDR2 is FQNEAQ (reference sequence). Trimming removed 9 bases from V and 1 base from J; junction bases left unmatched: 11. The CDR3 covers 17 residues. The CDR3 loop is CASSIGGLAGAQETQYF. The CDR3 DNA sequence: TGTGCCAGTAGTATAGGAGGACTAGCGGGGGCCCAAGAGACCCAGTACTTC.

This clonotype was observed at least ten times. The chain recombines TRBV7-8 with TRBJ2-1; 8 bases align to TRBD2. The CDR3 is made up of 15 amino acids. The junction had 7 bases not matched to a gene; V was cut back by 5 bases and J by 4 bases. Germline V CDR1 and CDR2: SGHVS, FQNEAQ. CDR3: CASSLSGTFYNEQFF. The CDR3 DNA sequence: TGTGCCAGCAGCCTTAGCGGGACTTTTTACAATGAGCAGTTCTTC.

With regard to this clonotype: A much larger clone differs from this one at a single base, so this may be a read error. The chain joins TRBV11-2 to TRBJ2-6; no clear D. This CDR3 has 16 amino acids. Germline V gene sequence: CDR1 SGHAT, CDR2 FQNNGV. CDR3 sequence reads: CASSFALLSVANVLTF. DNA of the CDR3: TGTGCCAGCAGCTTCGCCCTGCTCTCTGTGGCCAACGTCCTGACTTTC.

Concerning this clonotype itself: A read error may be the cause here, since a much bigger clone is one base away. This sequence joins TRBV30 and TRBJ1-3; D may be TRBD1 (5 bases). Looked up from germline, CDR1 is GTSNPN and CDR2 is SVGIG (reference sequence). The CDR3 has 14 residues. Trimming pared 6 bases from V and 3 bases from J, leaving 15 bases between. In DNA, the CDR3 is TGTGCCTGCCTGGGGGGTACCCTTGGAAACACCATATATTTT. It specifies CACLGGTLGNTIYF.

Ten or more counts support this clonotype. This rearrangement joins TRBV20-1 to TRBJ2-3; 7 bases line up with TRBD2. The J segment lost 4 bases and the V segment lost 1 base, leaving 5 bases of the junction unmatched. The CDR3 is made up of 14 amino acids. CDR1 is DFQATT and CDR2 is SNEGSKA in the germline V gene (reference sequence). For the CDR3, the DNA is TGCAGTGCTAGAGGGCAGGGAGGGTCAGATACGCAGTATTTT. Encoded protein: CSARGQGGSDTQYF.

With regard to this clonotype: Sequence at one end of the junction differs from germline and may be a read error. The chain joins TRBV11-2 to TRBJ2-1, with D perhaps assigned TRBD1 or TRBD2 (5 bases each). The CDR3 has 17 residues. The germline V gene encodes CDR1 SGHAT and CDR2 FQNNGV. The CDR3 DNA is TGTGCCAGCAGCTTAGTTTGGCGCAGGGACCACCACAATGAGCAGGTCTTC. Its protein product is CASSLVWRRDHHNEQVF.

J is TRBJ1-4 and V is TRBV12-3 or TRBV12-4; 9 bases are shared with TRBD1. This CDR3 is 17 amino acids long. With V trimmed by 3 bases and J by 13 bases, 18 bases remained unmatched. The CDR3 bases are TGTGCCAGCAGTTTGGGGACCGGGACAGGGAGGGTAGGAAGACTGTTTTTT. Translating it yields CASSLGTGTGRVGRLFF.

This clonotype was recorded many times. The J gene is TRBJ2-3, the V gene TRBV28, with 8 positions matching TRBD2. From germline, CDR1 is MDHEN and CDR2 SYDVKM. The CDR3 extends over 16 amino acids. Trimming at V came to 5 bases and at J to 1 base, leaving 8 bases not matched to a gene. In DNA form, the CDR3 reads TGTGCCAGCAGTCCCCTTGGCGGGGGGCGCACAGATACGCAGTATTTT. Translated: CASSPLGGGRTDTQYF.

On this clonotype: This clone may be a read error of a much larger clone one base away. The CDR3 does not end in the conserved phenylalanine or tryptophan, so this is likely a read error. The chain couples TRBV2 to TRBJ1-1, with a tentative D call TRBD1 (6 bases). Germline V lookup: CDR1 SNHLY, CDR2 FYNNEI. This CDR3 is 11 amino acids long. The V gene lost 7 bases and the J gene lost 10 bases, with 13 bases spanning the gap. CDR3 sequence: CASNNRAVAFL. CDR3 sequence (DNA): TGTGCCAGCAACAACAGGGCGGTAGCTTTCCTT.